The 7 T cell receptor beta chains below all came from one sample that was sequenced in a study of T cells in Graves' hyperthyroidism and ophthalmopathy. The investigators amplified TCR beta CDR3 regions from RNA transcripts. HTBI primers were the set used in a first-round RT-PCR of the TCR CDR3. TCRdb reprocessed the multiplex PCR reads with MiXCR, giving one entry per CDR3 protein. The data show almost 250,000 distinct CDR3 sequences, almost 25% seen once. The sample was blood. The receptors shown here come from a woman aged 40 to 49 with Graves' ophthalmopathy.

This clonotype showed up many times. The chain has TRBV6-2 or TRBV6-3 and TRBJ2-7; 8 positions match TRBD2. Trimming at V came to 7 bases and at J to 5 bases, leaving 10 bases not matched to a gene. CDR1 is MNHEY and CDR2 is SVGEGT in the germline V gene. This CDR3 region has 14 residues. CDR3 nucleotides: TGTGCCAGCAACCAACTAGCGGAGCCCCACGAGCAGTACTTC. It codes for CASNQLAEPHEQYF.

This chain links TRBV28 with TRBJ2-5; no clear D gene. Germline loops: CDR1 MDHEN, CDR2 SYDVKM. This CDR3 contains 14 residues. V gave up 5 bases and J gave up 5 bases, with 15 bases separating them. CDR3 region: CASSIPMGQETQYF. CDR3 nucleotides: TGTGCCAGCAGTATCCCAATGGGTCAGGAGACCCAGTACTTC.

V gene TRBV12-3 or TRBV12-4 combines with J gene TRBJ2-7, with a weak D call TRBD1 (6 bases). V was clipped by 7 bases and J by 5 bases, with 15 bases between them. This CDR3 has 13 residues. This CDR3 is CASTQWGLNEQYF. The CDR3 DNA is TGTGCCAGCACTCAGTGGGGGCTTAACGAGCAGTACTTC.

The chain joins TRBV6-1 to TRBJ1-1, with a tentative D call TRBD1 (6 bases). Germline loops: CDR1 MNHNS, CDR2 SASEGT. Trimming shortened V by 7 bases and J by 0 bases, and 12 bases separated the two germline ends. The CDR3 contains 14 residues. The CDR3 is CASMVGQLNTEAFF. CDR3 nucleotide sequence: TGTGCCAGCATGGTTGGACAGTTGAACACTGAAGCTTTCTTT.

This clonotype was counted between two and nine times. A junction end diverges from the germline sequence, so it may reflect a read error. This chain uses TRBV9 with TRBJ2-7; D is uncertain. Germline V gene lookup returns CDR1 SGDLS and CDR2 YYNGEE. This CDR3 is 16 amino acids long. This CDR3 reads CAISVNDMSLVYEQYF. The DNA of the CDR3 is TGTGCCATCAGCGTAAACGATATGAGCTTAGTCTACGAGCAGTACTTC.

This clonotype was observed a handful of times. The chain employs TRBV28 and TRBJ2-7, with D possibly TRBD2 on 5 matching bases. V lost 6 bases, J lost 0 bases, and 18 bases lay in between. This CDR3 has 16 residues. Germline CDR1 MDHEN, CDR2 SYDVKM. The CDR3 DNA sequence: TGTGCCAGCAGCCGTCAACTAGGACTTAGCTCCTACGAGCAGTACTTC. Its translation: CASSRQLGLSSYEQYF. The full variable domain, with the rest looked up from reference TRBV28 and TRBJ2-7, is DVKVTQSSRYLVKRTGEKVFLECVQDMDHENMFWYRQDPGLGLRLIYFSYDVKMKEKGDIPEGYSVSREKKERFSLILESASTNQTSMYLCASSRQLGLSSYEQYFGPGTRLTVT.

The chain has TRBV12-3 or TRBV12-4 and TRBJ1-1, with D possibly being TRBD1 (5 bases). This CDR3 region has 14 residues. Trimming pared 5 bases from V and 5 bases from J, leaving 15 bases between. In nucleotides, the CDR3 is TGTGCCAGCAGTCCCCGGGACTGGGGGACTGAAGCTTTCTTT. It yields the protein CASSPRDWGTEAFF.